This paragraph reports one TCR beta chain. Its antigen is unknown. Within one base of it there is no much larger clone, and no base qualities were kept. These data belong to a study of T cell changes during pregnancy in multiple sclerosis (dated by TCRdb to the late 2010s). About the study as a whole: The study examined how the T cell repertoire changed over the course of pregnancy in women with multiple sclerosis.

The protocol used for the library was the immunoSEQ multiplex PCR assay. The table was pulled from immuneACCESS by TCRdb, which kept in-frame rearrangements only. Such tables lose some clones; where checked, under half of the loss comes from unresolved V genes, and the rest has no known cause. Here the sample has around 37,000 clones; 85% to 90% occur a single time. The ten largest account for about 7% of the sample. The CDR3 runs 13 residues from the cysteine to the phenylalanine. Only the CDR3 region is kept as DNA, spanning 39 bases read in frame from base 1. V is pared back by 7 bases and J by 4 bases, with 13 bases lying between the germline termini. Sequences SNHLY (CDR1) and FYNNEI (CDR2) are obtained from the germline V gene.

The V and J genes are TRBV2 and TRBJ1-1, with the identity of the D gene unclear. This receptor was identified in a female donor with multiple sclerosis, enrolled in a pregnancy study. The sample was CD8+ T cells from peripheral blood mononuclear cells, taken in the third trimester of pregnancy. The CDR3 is CASTEARGTEAFF. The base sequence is TGTGCCAGCACGGAGGCGCGGGGCACTGAAGCTTTCTTT.